This T cell receptor beta chain was obtained from a study of blood T cell repertoires in COVID-19. Profiling relied on immunoSEQ multiplex PCR, and the TCRdb table lists in-frame clones only, not all of them. The sample lists under 300,000 clones; roughly nine tenths were seen once. With V trimmed by 7 bases and J by 2 bases, 13 bases remained unmatched. The CDR3 is 18 amino acids. Germline V gives CDR1 MDHEN, CDR2 SYDVKM. The sequence came from a woman aged 45-65 years who had recovered from COVID-19. The V gene is TRBV28, the J gene TRBJ1-5; 11 nucleotides align to TRBD1. The material sequenced was PBMCs or T cells enriched from blood (not recorded which). The CDR3 sequence: CASIADRGHLGGNQPQHF. CDR3 DNA sequence: TGTGCCAGCATCGCGGACAGGGGGCATTTGGGGGGCAATCAGCCCCAGCATTTT.